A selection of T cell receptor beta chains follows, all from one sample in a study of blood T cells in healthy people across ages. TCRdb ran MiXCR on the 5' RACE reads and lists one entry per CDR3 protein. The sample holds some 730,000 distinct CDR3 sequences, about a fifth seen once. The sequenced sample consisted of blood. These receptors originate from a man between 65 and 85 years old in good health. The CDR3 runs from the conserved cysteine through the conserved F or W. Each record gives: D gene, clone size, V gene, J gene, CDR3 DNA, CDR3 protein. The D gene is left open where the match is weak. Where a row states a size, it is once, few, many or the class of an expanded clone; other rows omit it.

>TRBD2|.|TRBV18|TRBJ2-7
TGTGCCAGCTCACCACCGTCTAGCGGGGGGTCCTACGAGCAGTACTTC
CASSPPSSGGSYEQYF
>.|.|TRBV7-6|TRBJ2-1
TGTGCCAGCAGCTTAGGTTCCGCGGAGGTCCCTTACAATGAGCAGTTCTTC
CASSLGSAEVPYNEQFF
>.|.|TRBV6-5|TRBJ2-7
TGTGCCAGCAGTGCTACCGGGATGCAGTACTTC
CASSATGMQYF
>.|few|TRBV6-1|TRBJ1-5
TGTGCCAGCAGTGAAGCGCTCACAGGTGATCAGCCCCAGCATTTT
CASSEALTGDQPQHF
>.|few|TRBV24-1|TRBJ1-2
TGTGCCACCAGTGCCCGAGGACAAGCGGGTAGCTATGGCTACACCTTC
CATSARGQAGSYGYTF
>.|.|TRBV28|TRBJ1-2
TGTGCCAGCAGATTTGCCGGAGGGTTTGACTATGGCTACACCTTC
CASRFAGGFDYGYTF
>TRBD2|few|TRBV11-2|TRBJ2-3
TGTGCCAGCAGCTTTGCGGGGGGCCATACAGATACGCAGTATTTT
CASSFAGGHTDTQYF
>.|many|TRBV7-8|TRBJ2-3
TGTGCCAGCAGCTCGGGGGGACAGTGGGAAACGCAGTATTTT
CASSSGGQWETQYF
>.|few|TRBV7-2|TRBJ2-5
TGTGCCAGCAGCTTAACAGATAAGGAACGGGGGACCCAGTACTTC
CASSLTDKERGTQYF
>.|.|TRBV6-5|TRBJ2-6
TGTGCCAGCAGTTACGCGGGTCCTGGGGCCAACGTCCTGACTTTC
CASSYAGPGANVLTF
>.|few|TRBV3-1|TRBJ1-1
TGTGCCAGCAGCCCGAGGGGACGGATGAACACTGAAGCTTTCTTT
CASSPRGRMNTEAFF
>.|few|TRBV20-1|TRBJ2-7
TGCAGTGCTAGCCCGGACGGAAGCTACGAGCAGTACTTC
CSASPDGSYEQYF
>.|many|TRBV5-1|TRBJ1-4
TGCGCCAGCAGCTTGGCCGGACAGATGAATGAAAAACTGTTTTTT
CASSLAGQMNEKLFF
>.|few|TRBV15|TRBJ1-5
TGTGCCACCAGCAGAGATACGGGTAGCAATCAGCCCCAGCATTTT
CATSRDTGSNQPQHF
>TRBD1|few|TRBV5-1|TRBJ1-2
TGCGCCGGCAGCTTAGCCGGGACAGGGATATTTCGGTATGGCTACACCTTC
CAGSLAGTGIFRYGYTF
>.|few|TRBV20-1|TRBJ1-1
TGCAGTGCTAGTTCCCTCCTAGAGATGAACACTGAAGCTTTCTTT
CSASSLLEMNTEAFF
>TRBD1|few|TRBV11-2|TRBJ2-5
TGTGCCAGCACCCTAGGGACAGGAGGTCAAGAGACCCAGTACTTC
CASTLGTGGQETQYF
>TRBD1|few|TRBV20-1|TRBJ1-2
TGCAGTGCTAGAGATGTTTTTACAGGGGGCCATGGCTACACCTTC
CSARDVFTGGHGYTF
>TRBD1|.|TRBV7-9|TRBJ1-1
TGTGCCAGCAGCTTAATCCCAGGGGGGAACACTGAAGCTTTCTTT
CASSLIPGGNTEAFF
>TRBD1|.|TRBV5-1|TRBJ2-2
TGCGCCAGCAGCTTGCTACAGGGGGAGCCCACCGGGGAGCTGTTTTTT
CASSLLQGEPTGELFF
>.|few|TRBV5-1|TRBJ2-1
TGCGCCAGCAGCTGGAGGGAATACAATGAGCAGTTCTTC
CASSWREYNEQFF
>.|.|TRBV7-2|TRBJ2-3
TGTGCCAGCAGCTCGACCAGGGGTGGAGATACGCAGTATTTT
CASSSTRGGDTQYF
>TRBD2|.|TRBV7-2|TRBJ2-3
TGTGCCAGCAGCCTCTGGACTAGCGGTAGCACAGATACGCAGTATTTT
CASSLWTSGSTDTQYF
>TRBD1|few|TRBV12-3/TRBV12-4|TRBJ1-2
TGTGCCAGCAGCCGACAGGGAAGCATGGGAGGCTACACCTTC
CASSRQGSMGGYTF
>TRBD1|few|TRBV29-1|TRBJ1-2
TGCAGCGCCCTCGAAGGGGGCAACTATGGCTACACCTTC
CSALEGGNYGYTF
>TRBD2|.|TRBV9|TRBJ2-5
TGTGCCAGCAGCGCCGGGACTAGCGGGATCCAAGAGACCCAGTACTTC
CASSAGTSGIQETQYF
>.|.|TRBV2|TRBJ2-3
TGTGCCACCACAAGGGGGGCAGGTCCCCGCACAGATACGCAGTATTTT
CATTRGAGPRTDTQYF